This entry features one T cell receptor beta chain sequence. Trimming took off 7 bases at V and 1 base at J, with 11 bases between the two ends. Germline-derived CDR1 and CDR2 are MDHEN and SYDVKM. There are 14 residues in the CDR3. In the original analysis: From reference gene primer amplification, estimates of nucleated cell counts were derived. TCRdb keeps only in-frame clones here, not all; method: immunoSEQ multiplex PCR. That table furnishes V, J and clone size, whereas the DNA furnished D and trimming. The sample includes about 130,000 clones, 55% to 75% seen only once; the top ten take 1.5% to 2%. The data were taken from a study of blood T cell repertoires in COVID-19. Study-wide context: Both acute and convalescent COVID-19 samples were obtained from the United States, Italy and Spain. PBMCs, B-cell-depleted T cells, or T cells were the source of the cDNA or gDNA that made up the material.

J is TRBJ1-3 and V is TRBV28; D may be TRBD1 (5 bases). Sequencing was done on a sample of peripheral blood. This TCR derives from a woman aged 70-85 years with acute or convalescent COVID-19. In DNA, the CDR3 is TGTGCCAGCATCCGGGGGGGGTCTGGAAACACCATATATTTT. It encodes CASIRGGSGNTIYF.